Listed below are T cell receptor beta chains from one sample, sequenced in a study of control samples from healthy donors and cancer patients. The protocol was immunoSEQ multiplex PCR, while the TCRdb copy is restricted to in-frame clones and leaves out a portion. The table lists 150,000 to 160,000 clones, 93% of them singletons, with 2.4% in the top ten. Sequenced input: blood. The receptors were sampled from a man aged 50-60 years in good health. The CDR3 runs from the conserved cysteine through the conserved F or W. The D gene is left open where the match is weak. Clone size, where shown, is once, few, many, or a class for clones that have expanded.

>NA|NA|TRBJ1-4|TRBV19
TGTGCCAGTGGTAGGACCTCAACTAATGAAAAACTGTTTTTT
CASGRTSTNEKLFF
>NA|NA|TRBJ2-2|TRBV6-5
TGTGCCAGCAGGAAATCAGGGGCCGGGGAGCTGTTTTTT
CASRKSGAGELFF
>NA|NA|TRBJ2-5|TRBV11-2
TGTGCCAGCAGCCTTATGGGGGCGGCACACGCCCAAGAGACCCAGTACTTC
CASSLMGAAHAQETQYF
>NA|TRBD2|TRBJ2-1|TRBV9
TGTGCCAGCAGCCCGACCCGGACTAGCGGGGGAAATGAGCAGTTCTTC
CASSPTRTSGGNEQFF
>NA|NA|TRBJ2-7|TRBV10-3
TGTGCCATCAGTGAGTCTGAAGGGCAGCTCTACGAGCAGTACTTC
CAISESEGQLYEQYF
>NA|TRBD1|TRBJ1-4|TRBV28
TGTGCCAGCAGTCCCCTACAGGGGGTGGTTGAAAAACTGTTTTTT
CASSPLQGVVEKLFF
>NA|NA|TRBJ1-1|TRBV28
TGTGCCAGCAGTTTCGGGGGCAGGAACACTGAAGCTTTCTTT
CASSFGGRNTEAFF
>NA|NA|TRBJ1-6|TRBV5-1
TGCGCCAGCAGCTCCAATTTGAAAAATTCACCCCTCCACTTT
CASSSNLKNSPLHF
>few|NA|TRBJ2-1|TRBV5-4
TGTGCCAGCAGCTTAGGAGGCCGGTACAATGAGCAGTTCTTC
CASSLGGRYNEQFF
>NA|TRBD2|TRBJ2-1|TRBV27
TGTGCCAGCCTAACGGAGGGAGGGGCGGTCAATGAGCAGTTCTTC
CASLTEGGAVNEQFF
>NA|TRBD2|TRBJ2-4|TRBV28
TGTGCCAGCAGCCCCGCCGCGGGTAGCGGGATAGCCAAAAACATTCAGTACTTC
CASSPAAGSGIAKNIQYF
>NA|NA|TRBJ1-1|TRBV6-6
TGTGCCAGCAGACCGGGACATCGGAACACTGAAGCTTTCTTT
CASRPGHRNTEAFF
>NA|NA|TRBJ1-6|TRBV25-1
TGTGCCAGCAGTGAATTCAGGCCCTCACCCCTCCACTTT
CASSEFRPSPLHF
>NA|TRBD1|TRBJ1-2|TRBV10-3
TGTGCCATTACAGGGGACTATGGCTACACCTTC
CAITGDYGYTF
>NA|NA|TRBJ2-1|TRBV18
TGTGCCAGCTCACCGGGGCAGGAGCAGTTCTTC
CASSPGQEQFF
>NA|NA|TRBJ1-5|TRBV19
TGTGCCAGTAGTACCCTTTCTAGGGGGGGCAATCAGCCCCAGCATTTT
CASSTLSRGGNQPQHF
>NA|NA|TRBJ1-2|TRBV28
TGTGCCAGCAGTTTAGACAGTCACGGCTACACCTTC
CASSLDSHGYTF
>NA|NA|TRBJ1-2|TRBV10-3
TGTGCCATCAGTGAGGGAGGAGGTGGCTACACCTTC
CAISEGGGGYTF
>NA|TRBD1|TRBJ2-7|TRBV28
TGTGCCAGCAATCGACAGGGTCGCCACGAGCAGTACTTC
CASNRQGRHEQYF
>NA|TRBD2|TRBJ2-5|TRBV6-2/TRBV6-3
TGTGCCAGCAGTTACTCTTCCGCTCTAGCGGGCCCCCAAGAGACCCAGTACTTC
CASSYSSALAGPQETQYF
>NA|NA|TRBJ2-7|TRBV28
TGTGCCAGCAGTTTATTCATCTCGGGGACACGACCTTACGAGCAGTACTTC
CASSLFISGTRPYEQYF
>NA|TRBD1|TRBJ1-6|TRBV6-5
TGTGCCAGCAGACCAGGGGGCAAGAATTCACCCCTCCACTTT
CASRPGGKNSPLHF